This T cell receptor (beta chain) was obtained from a study of cytomegalovirus exposure and HLA in healthy donors. Study observations and caveats: The authors listed 150 to 200 TCR beta chains as cytomegalovirus-associated. The tendency of first-cohort TCR clusters to co-occur in the 100 to 150 validation repertoires emerged from a later analysis. Most TCR sequences proved rare, with some public TCRs found in many donors.

Germline V lookup: CDR1 MNHEY, CDR2 SMNVEV (reference sequence). V lost 2 bases and J lost 5; bases outside the gene matches: 4. The CDR3 sequence is 14 residues long. Turning to this clone: As yet, its antigen is unknown.

TCRdb keeps only in-frame clones here, not all; method: immunoSEQ multiplex PCR. This table has some 130,000 clones, more than 75% appearing once. V and J are TRBV27 and TRBJ1-2; 8 bases fit TRBD1. Material: PBMCs. This receptor was taken from a woman under 30 in good health and CMV-seropositive. CDR3 amino acids: CASSLVDRGYGYTF. In nucleotides, the CDR3 is TGTGCCAGCAGTTTAGTTGACAGGGGATATGGCTACACCTTC.